This entry lists 8 T cell receptor beta chains sequenced from one sample in a study of sequential checkpoint blockade in melanoma (dated by TCRdb to between 2018 and 2020). The sample's treatment or condition label is to be understood as: randomized to nivolumab then ipilimumab (arm A) or the reverse (arm B). Library method: the immunoSEQ multiplex PCR assay. TCRdb's version of the immuneACCESS table is confined to in-frame rearrangements and falls short of the full clone set. An unresolved V gene accounts for under half of the shortfall where checked; the remainder is of unknown origin. The sample data list tens of thousands of clones, and roughly a third of these were observed just once. The ten top clones hold about 1.6% of the sample. Sequenced material: tumor tissue (inferred from file names), taken from a patient given nivolumab and ipilimumab in sequence. Every receptor here comes from a human donor with melanoma.

CDR3 nucleotide sequence: TGTGCCAGCAGCCAAGCTTTTAGGGAGACCCAGTACTTC. It codes for CASSQAFRETQYF. V is TRBV14 and J is TRBJ2-5; D is uncertain. V was cut by 1 base and J by 5 bases, with 8 bases left in between. CDR3 length equals 13 residues. Germline CDR1 and CDR2: SGHDN and FVKESK.

This sequence joins TRBV6-8 and TRBJ1-5, with no clear D. The ends were cut back, 6 bases at V and 1 base at J, with 13 bases in the middle. The germline V gene has CDR1 MNHGY and CDR2 SAAAGT. The CDR3 is 15 amino acids. The CDR3 sequence is CASSLEQWSNQPQHF. As DNA, the CDR3 is TGTGCCAGCAGCCTCGAGCAATGGAGCAATCAGCCCCAGCATTTT.

The genes are TRBV5-1 and TRBJ2-3; 8 bases fit TRBD2. V was pared by 3 bases and J by 4 bases, with 13 bases of the junction left unmatched. This CDR3 has 17 residues. Germline V gene sequence: CDR1 SGHRS, CDR2 YFSETQ. CDR3 sequence: CASSYGLASMSSDTQYF. CDR3 bases: TGCGCCAGCAGCTACGGACTAGCAAGCATGAGCTCAGATACGCAGTATTTT.

This clone was detected a few times. The gene calls are TRBV5-1 and TRBJ1-1, with 7 bases matching TRBD1. The CDR3 runs 15 residues. CDR1 SGHRS and CDR2 YFSETQ come from the germline V gene. Trimming removed 4 bases from V and 0 bases from J; junction bases left unmatched: 6. CDR3 sequence: CASSLGGQMNTEAFF. The CDR3 DNA sequence: TGCGCCAGCAGCCTAGGGGGACAGATGAACACTGAAGCTTTCTTT.

The chain links TRBV10-2 to TRBJ1-5, with D uncertain. This CDR3 has 14 amino acids. Per the germline V gene, CDR1 is WSHSY and CDR2 is SAAADI. V was clipped by 3 bases and J by 9 bases, with 15 bases between them. CDR3 nucleotide sequence: TGCGCCAGCAGTGACCCCGACCGGCGGTCGCCCCAGCATTTT. This sequence encodes CASSDPDRRSPQHF.

The V and J genes are TRBV6-8 and TRBJ1-5, with D possibly matching TRBD1 (5 bases). Trimming left V 6 bases short and J 6 bases short, with 18 bases between. Germline V gene data show CDR1 as MNHGY and CDR2 as SAAAGT. The CDR3 contains 15 residues. For the CDR3, the DNA is TGTGCCAGCAGGCGGGGCAGGGAACGGGGTCAGCCCCAGCATTTT. Its protein product is CASRRGRERGQPQHF.

This clone was seen a handful of times. The gene calls are TRBV11-3 and TRBJ2-4, with D tentatively TRBD2 (6 bases). In germline, CDR1 is SGHNT, CDR2 YENEEA. The length of the CDR3 is 14 residues. The ends were cut back, 5 bases at V and 6 bases at J, with 14 bases in the middle. The CDR3 loop is CASSPVRGINIQYF. The DNA for the CDR3 is TGTGCCAGCAGCCCTGTTCGGGGGATAAACATTCAGTACTTC.

J is TRBJ1-2 and V is TRBV19, with 9 bases that match TRBD1. CDR3 size: 14 residues. With V trimmed by 4 bases and J by 5 bases, 5 bases remained unmatched. Germline V lookup: CDR1 LNHDA, CDR2 SQIVND (reference sequence). This CDR3 reads CASSTRQGGYGYTF. CDR3 nucleotides: TGTGCCAGTAGTACCAGACAGGGGGGTTATGGCTACACCTTC.